This TCR beta chain was obtained from a study of blood T cell repertoires in COVID-19. On the study more broadly: PBMCs, B-cell-depleted T cells, or T cells provided the cDNA or gDNA that made up the material.

CDR3 size: 13 residues. Looked up from germline, CDR1 is LNHDA and CDR2 is SQIVND (reference sequence). The trim removed 9 bases at V and 1 base at J, leaving 4 bases unmatched. Original methodology: Amplification of reference gene primers provided the estimated nucleated cell counts. The assay was immunoSEQ multiplex PCR, and TCRdb's table has in-frame clones only and misses some. V, J and clone size were drawn from that table, and D and trimming were deduced from the DNA. The table records about 300,000 clones, 88% of them present only once. This clonotype was obtained from a woman younger than 45 with COVID-19, enrolled during active disease. The V call is TRBV19, the J call TRBJ1-1; TRBD1 agrees at 8 bases. Sample: peripheral blood. Here the CDR3 DNA reads TGTGCCAGCCGACAGGGGTCGAACACTGAAGCTTTCTTT. Its protein is CASRQGSNTEAFF.